These 32 T cell receptor beta chains were sequenced from one sample in a study of blood T cell repertoires in COVID-19. Produced via immunoSEQ multiplex PCR; TCRdb's table is partial and in-frame only. Of a few hundred thousand clones in the sample, about 87% were seen once. The sequenced sample was peripheral blood. The source is a man aged 55 to 70 with acute or convalescent COVID-19.

The chain has TRBV5-6 and TRBJ2-2; D is ambiguous. The CDR3 is 16 residues long. The germline V gene encodes CDR1 SGHDT and CDR2 YYEEEE. V lost 0 bases and J lost 3, with 12 bases in between. The CDR3 protein is CASSLVVGPDTGELFF. In DNA, the CDR3 is TGTGCCAGCAGCTTGGTGGTGGGCCCGGACACCGGGGAGCTGTTTTTT. The entire variable domain, with the rest obtained from reference TRBV5-6 and TRBJ2-2, is as follows: DAGVTQSPTHLIKTRGQQVTLRCSPKSGHDTVSWYQQALGQGPQFIFQYYEEEERQRGNFPDRFSGHQFPNYSSELNVNALLLGDSALYLCASSLVVGPDTGELFFGEGSRLTVL.

V usage is TRBV6-2 or TRBV6-3 and J usage is TRBJ2-7; 16 bases match TRBD2. The germline CDR1 and CDR2 sequences are MNHEY and SVGEGT. The CDR3 runs 17 residues. The J segment lost 0 bases and the V segment lost 5 bases, leaving 4 bases of the junction unmatched. In DNA, the CDR3 is TGTGCCAGCAGTCCCGGGACTAGCGGGGGGGCCTCCTACGAGCAGTACTTC. Translated: CASSPGTSGGASYEQYF.

J is TRBJ1-5 and V is TRBV19; D may be TRBD1 (5 bases). CDR3 length: 15 residues. The germline V gene encodes CDR1 LNHDA and CDR2 SQIVND (reference sequence). V was trimmed by 3 bases and J by 3 bases, leaving 12 bases between them. The DNA of the CDR3 is TGTGCCAGTAGTATTGAGTGGGGGGTCAATCAGCCCCAGCATTTT. It yields the protein CASSIEWGVNQPQHF.

The genes are TRBV5-6 and TRBJ2-5; 8 bases line up with TRBD2. CDR3 length: 16 residues. Trimming removed 3 bases from V and 5 bases from J; junction bases left unmatched: 12. Germline values: CDR1 SGHDT, CDR2 YYEEEE. This CDR3 reads CASSSRGDIGRETQYF. The CDR3 region has the DNA TGTGCCAGCAGCTCGCGGGGGGATATCGGGCGGGAGACCCAGTACTTC.

This clone was seen more than once but under ten times. The chain joins TRBV29-1 to TRBJ1-3, with D unclear. The CDR3 is 13 residues long. Germline V lookup: CDR1 SQVTM, CDR2 ANQGSEA. Trimming stripped 6 bases from V and 0 bases from J, with 9 bases between. DNA of the CDR3: TGCAGCGTCGCGATTGCCTCTGGAAACACCATATATTTT. This codes for CSVAIASGNTIYF.

This chain uses TRBV4-2 with TRBJ1-5, with 9 bases lining up with TRBD1. V lost 3 bases to trimming and J lost 10 bases; unmatched junction nucleotides: 7. The CDR3 runs to 14 residues. Germline V CDR1 and CDR2: LGHNA, YNFKEQ. The CDR3 region is CASSQPGQGPPQHF. The CDR3 DNA reads TGTGCCAGCAGCCAGCCTGGACAGGGGCCCCCCCAGCATTTT.

The chain combines TRBV7-6 with TRBJ2-7; 7 positions match TRBD1. CDR1 and CDR2 (germline): SGHVS, FNYEAQ. The junction had 5 bases not matched to a gene; V was cut back by 0 bases and J by 0 bases. The CDR3 consists of 16 residues. CDR3 sequence reads: CASSLAGGQVSYEQYF. CDR3 coding DNA: TGTGCCAGCAGCTTAGCAGGCGGACAGGTCTCCTACGAGCAGTACTTC.

The chain has TRBV19 and TRBJ1-6; D gene uncertain. Germline CDR1 reads LNHDA; CDR2 reads SQIVND (reference sequence). The CDR3 is 12 amino acids. Between the trimmed V and J ends, which lost 6 bases and 13 bases, there was a span of 13 bases. Written as DNA, the CDR3 is TGTGCCAGTAGCGAGGAACCCGGGCCCCTCCACTTT. Amino acids: CASSEEPGPLHF.

V is TRBV5-1 and J is TRBJ1-2; D perhaps matches TRBD1 (6 bases). This CDR3 region has 15 residues. Germline V gives CDR1 SGHRS, CDR2 YFSETQ. Deletions cut 0 bases from V and 4 bases from J, with 13 bases between. CDR3 in DNA: TGCGCCAGCAGCTTGGCACGGGGGGCGGCCTATGGCTACACCTTC. Its protein is CASSLARGAAYGYTF.

This clone has a single count. This chain joins TRBV2 and TRBJ2-2, with TRBD1 matching over 11 bases. Germline V gene sequence: CDR1 SNHLY, CDR2 FYNNEI. The length of the CDR3 is 16 residues. Trimming cost V 3 bases and J 4 bases; bases outside gene matches: 4. CDR3 DNA sequence: TGTGCCAGCAGTGATATGGGACAGGGGGTCACCGGGGAGCTGTTTTTT. It is translated as CASSDMGQGVTGELFF.

The genes are TRBV3-1 (or the pseudogene TRBV3-2) and TRBJ2-2; D possibly corresponds to TRBD2 (5 bases). Germline CDR1 is LGHDT and CDR2 is YNNKEL (reference sequence). V lost 4 bases and J lost 6, with 15 bases in between. The CDR3 totals 15 residues. CDR3 DNA sequence: TGTGCCAGCAGCCCGGAGATGAGGGTCGCCGGGGAGCTGTTTTTT. Amino acid sequence: CASSPEMRVAGELFF.

The chain carries TRBV11-2 and TRBJ1-5; D unresolved. CDR3 length: 17 amino acids. Germline loops: CDR1 SGHAT, CDR2 FQNNGV. Trimming removed 0 bases at V and 0 bases at J, with 12 bases between. CDR3 region: CASSLETSGYSNQPQHF. CDR3 sequence (DNA): TGTGCCAGCAGCTTAGAGACTTCGGGGTATAGCAATCAGCCCCAGCATTTT.

The genes are TRBV5-1 and TRBJ1-5, with a weak D call TRBD1 (6 bases). Trimming stripped 2 bases from V and 5 bases from J, with 11 bases between. Germline assignment: CDR1 SGHRS and CDR2 YFSETQ. The length of the CDR3 is 14 residues. CDR3 nucleotides: TGCGCCAGCAGCTTAGGGGAGGGGGATCAGCCCCAGCATTTT. Translated, it gives CASSLGEGDQPQHF. The full variable domain, completed using reference TRBV5-1 and TRBJ1-5, is KAGVTQTPRYLIKTRGQQVTLSCSPISGHRSVSWYQQTPGQGLQFLFEYFSETQRNKGNFPGRFSGRQFSNSRSEMNVSTLELGDSALYLCASSLGEGDQPQHFGDGTRLSIL.

The chain recombines TRBV6-6 with TRBJ2-5, with 7 bases identical to TRBD2. Germline V gene lookup returns CDR1 MNHNY and CDR2 SVGAGI (reference sequence). The ends lost 5 bases at V and 0 bases at J; junction bases unmatched: 15. This CDR3 comprises 18 residues. As DNA, the CDR3 is TGTGCCAGCAGTCGTGACCCGGGACTAAAAGGGCACCAAGAGACCCAGTACTTC. Amino acid sequence: CASSRDPGLKGHQETQYF.

CDR3 loop: CASSVSGQGGYEQYF. In DNA, the CDR3 is TGTGCCAGCAGCGTCAGCGGTCAGGGGGGTTACGAGCAGTACTTC. This chain joins TRBV9 and TRBJ2-7; D is perhaps TRBD1 (7 bases). The CDR3 covers 15 residues. Germline-derived CDR1 and CDR2 are SGDLS and YYNGEE. With 2 bases removed from V and 4 bases from J, the gap between germline ends came to 16 bases.

The V call is TRBV20-1, the J call TRBJ2-7; 10 bases align to TRBD1. J lost 5 bases, V lost 6 bases, and 10 bases had no gene match. This CDR3 spans 14 amino acids. Germline CDR1 is DFQATT and CDR2 is SNEGSKA (reference sequence). CDR3 amino acids: CSASPGTGDHEQYF. In DNA form, the CDR3 reads TGCAGTGCCAGTCCCGGGACAGGGGACCACGAGCAGTACTTC.

The gene calls are TRBV5-1 and TRBJ2-6, with 10 bases that match TRBD1. J lost 0 bases, V lost 4 bases, and 7 bases had no gene match. Per germline, CDR1 SGHRS and CDR2 YFSETQ. The CDR3 contains 18 residues. The CDR3 protein is CASSLTGQGSSGANVLTF. The DNA of the CDR3 is TGCGCCAGCAGCCTGACGGGACAGGGGAGCTCTGGGGCCAACGTCCTGACTTTC.

This rearrangement joins TRBV2 to TRBJ1-1; 7 bases map to TRBD1. Germline V gives CDR1 SNHLY, CDR2 FYNNEI. The CDR3 is made up of 17 amino acids. The V segment lost 3 bases and the J segment 1 base; nucleotides outside the gene matches: 11. DNA for the CDR3: TGTGCCAGCAGTGACGAGGGGAGACAGGGACGGAACACTGAAGCTTTCTTT. Its protein is CASSDEGRQGRNTEAFF.

The chain joins TRBV27 to TRBJ1-6; TRBD1 aligns across 11 bases. Losses at the gene ends were 5 bases for V and 7 bases for J; bases not matched to a gene: 10. The length of the CDR3 is 17 residues. The germline gives CDR1 MNHEY, CDR2 SMNVEV (reference sequence). CDR3 nucleotide sequence: TGTGCCAGCAGTGGGGGACAGGGGGGTCCGAACAATTCACCCCTCCACTTT. It is translated as CASSGGQGGPNNSPLHF.

V and J are TRBV5-8 and TRBJ1-2; the match to TRBD1 covers 9 bases. The V segment lost 8 bases and the J segment 7 bases; nucleotides outside the gene matches: 6. CDR1 SGHTS and CDR2 YDEGEE come from the germline V gene. The CDR3 has 12 amino acids. The CDR3 is CASNRGQVGYTF. DNA for the CDR3: TGTGCCAGTAACAGGGGGCAGGTTGGCTACACCTTC. The full variable domain, its missing parts supplied by reference TRBV5-8 and TRBJ1-2, is EAGVTQSPTHLIKTRGQQATLRCSPISGHTSVYWYQQALGLGLQFLLWYDEGEERNRGNFPPRFSGRQFPNYSSELNVNALELEDSALYLCASNRGQVGYTFGSGTRLTVV.

In its sample, this clone was seen a few times. The V call is TRBV28, the J call TRBJ2-4; 7 positions match TRBD2. Germline trimming cut 1 base from V and 6 bases from J; bases unmatched to any gene: 0. CDR3 size: 13 residues. Germline values: CDR1 MDHEN, CDR2 SYDVKM. The CDR3 loop reads CASSLSGGNIQYF. CDR3 sequence (DNA): TGTGCCAGCAGTTTATCGGGGGGAAACATTCAGTACTTC. Filled out from reference TRBV28 and TRBJ2-4, the complete variable domain reads DVKVTQSSRYLVKRTGEKVFLECVQDMDHENMFWYRQDPGLGLRLIYFSYDVKMKEKGDIPEGYSVSREKKERFSLILESASTNQTSMYLCASSLSGGNIQYFGAGTRLSVL.

The genes are TRBV15 and TRBJ2-5, with TRBD2 matching 10 bases. Germline CDR1 is LNHNV and CDR2 is YYDKDF (reference sequence). J was trimmed by 4 bases and V by 0 bases; bases with no gene match: 11. This CDR3 contains 18 residues. DNA of the CDR3: TGTGCCACCAGCAGAGATGCGGTAGCGGGGGGCAGCGGAGAGACCCAGTACTTC. Its translation is CATSRDAVAGGSGETQYF.

The chain links TRBV5-1 to TRBJ2-2; TRBD1 matches 8 bases. Germline loops: CDR1 SGHRS, CDR2 YFSETQ. CDR3 length: 16 amino acids. Trimming took 2 bases from V and 4 from J; bases not matched to a gene: 7. The CDR3 region has the DNA TGCGCCAGCAGCTTTACGGGGACAGGCGTCACCGGGGAGCTGTTTTTT. Protein sequence: CASSFTGTGVTGELFF.

The rearrangement links TRBV9 to TRBJ2-7; D uncertain. There are 16 residues in the CDR3. The germline V gene has CDR1 SGDLS and CDR2 YYNGEE. Trimming left V 4 bases short and J 6 bases short, with 23 bases between. The DNA for the CDR3 is TGTGCCAGCAGCCCCGGCCCAGCCCTAGGTTCCGCCGAGCAGTACTTC. Translated: CASSPGPALGSAEQYF. The variable domain in full, with the rest retrieved from reference TRBV9 and TRBJ2-7, is DSGVTQTPKHLITATGQRVTLRCSPRSGDLSVYWYQQSLDQGLQFLIQYYNGEERAKGNILERFSAQQFPDLHSELNLSSLELGDSALYFCASSPGPALGSAEQYFGPGTRLTVT.

The chain uses TRBV3-1 (or the pseudogene TRBV3-2) and TRBJ2-5; 15 bases map to TRBD2. Germline assignment: CDR1 LGHDT and CDR2 YNNKEL (reference sequence). V shed 7 bases and J 4 bases; nucleotides not matched to a gene: 1. CDR3 length: 14 amino acids. In DNA form, the CDR3 reads TGTGCCAGCATGGGACTAGCGGGGGGAGAGACCCAGTACTTC. Protein product: CASMGLAGGETQYF.

This chain joins TRBV7-8 and TRBJ1-4; D unclear. Germline lookup yields CDR1 SGHVS and CDR2 FQNEAQ. The CDR3 runs 12 residues. Between the trimmed V and J ends, which lost 7 bases and 4 bases, there was a span of 7 bases. CDR3 coding DNA: TGTGCCAGCACCGGGATTAATGAAAAACTGTTTTTT. Amino acids: CASTGINEKLFF.

V usage is TRBV11-2 and J usage is TRBJ1-1; the D gene is possibly TRBD1 (6 bases). The germline CDR1 and CDR2 sequences are SGHAT and FQNNGV. The CDR3 has 16 amino acids. Trimming took off 2 bases at V and 8 bases at J, with 21 bases between the two ends. CDR3 nucleotide sequence: TGTGCCAGCAGCTTAACCCAGGGACACCCGAACAGGGAAGCTTTCTTT. Translated: CASSLTQGHPNREAFF. Together with reference TRBV11-2 and TRBJ1-1, the CDR3 gives the full variable domain: EAGVAQSPRYKIIEKRQSVAFWCNPISGHATLYWYQQILGQGPKLLIQFQNNGVVDDSQLPKDRFSAERLKGVDSTLKIQPAKLEDSAVYLCASSLTQGHPNREAFFGQGTRLTVV.

V gene TRBV2 combines with J gene TRBJ2-5; 8 bases map to TRBD1. Germline trimming cut 3 bases from V and 2 bases from J; bases unmatched to any gene: 5. Germline V gives CDR1 SNHLY, CDR2 FYNNEI. This CDR3 contains 15 residues. This CDR3 is CASSDSHRGQETQYF. The CDR3 DNA follows: TGTGCCAGCAGTGATTCACACAGGGGGCAAGAGACCCAGTACTTC.

The CDR3 nucleotides are TGTGCCAGCAGTTACCTTGGAGCGAACACTGAAGCTTTCTTT. It is translated as CASSYLGANTEAFF. The chain recombines TRBV6-6 with TRBJ1-1; no clear D gene. Trimming stripped 2 bases from V and 1 base from J, with 8 bases between. The CDR3 length is 14 residues. CDR1 MNHNY and CDR2 SVGAGI come from the germline V gene (reference sequence).

CDR3 loop: CAITDPGQGARMRTEAFF. CDR3 nucleotides: TGTGCCATCACCGACCCGGGACAGGGGGCGAGGATGCGAACTGAAGCTTTCTTT. The chain carries TRBV10-3 and TRBJ1-1, with TRBD1 matching 12 bases. The CDR3 is 18 residues long. The ends lost 7 bases at V and 5 bases at J; junction bases unmatched: 17. Germline V gene lookup returns CDR1 ENHRY and CDR2 SYGVKD.

This chain links TRBV7-3 with TRBJ2-7; 8 bases line up with TRBD1. Losses at the gene ends were 5 bases for V and 3 bases for J; bases not matched to a gene: 6. Germline V gene lookup returns CDR1 SGHTA and CDR2 FQGTGA. The CDR3 is 14 residues long. The CDR3 spells CASSPGTGGYEQYF. In nucleotides, the CDR3 is TGTGCCAGCAGCCCAGGGACAGGAGGCTACGAGCAGTACTTC.

The chain combines TRBV2 with TRBJ2-7; TRBD2 aligns across 9 bases. Germline CDR1 is SNHLY and CDR2 is FYNNEI. The V gene end was trimmed by 7 bases and the J gene end by 7 bases; junction bases not matched to a gene: 8. The CDR3 consists of 13 residues. The CDR3: CASMASGVKEQYF. Written as DNA, the CDR3 is TGTGCCAGCATGGCTAGCGGGGTCAAAGAGCAGTACTTC.